This T cell receptor (beta chain) was documented in a study of T cells in Graves' hyperthyroidism and ophthalmopathy. Study-wide findings and caveats: A 13 V-J model separated ophthalmopathy from stable hyperthyroidism. Blood also showed most of the thyroid clonotypes that were expanded above 0.001.

As for this clonotype: Its antigen is still unknown.

The V gene end was trimmed by 0 bases and the J gene end by 0 bases; junction bases not matched to a gene: 14. CDR1 and CDR2 from the germline V gene are DFQATT and SNEGSKA (reference sequence). This CDR3 has 19 residues. Using RNA transcripts as the source, TCR beta CDR3 regions were amplified. First-round RT-PCR with HTBI primers amplified the TCR CDR3 region. TCRdb re-called the multiplex PCR reads with MiXCR, one entry per CDR3 protein. The repertoire holds a few hundred thousand distinct CDR3 sequences, less than 20% seen once, with 25% to 35% in the top ten. Sequenced input: blood. The TCR originated in a woman under 30 with Graves' hyperthyroidism that later progressed to Graves' ophthalmopathy. J is TRBJ2-4 and V is TRBV20-1, with 7 bases fitting TRBD1. The CDR3 coding sequence is TGCAGTGCTAGAGACTGGGACAGCCCCGGGGTTCTAGCCAAAAACATTCAGTACTTC. It yields the protein CSARDWDSPGVLAKNIQYF.